This TCR beta chain emerged from a study of cytomegalovirus exposure and HLA in healthy donors. Profiled with immunoSEQ multiplex PCR; TCRdb holds only in-frame clones, not every one. Of roughly 130,000 clones listed, approximately 84% are singletons. Of note for this clone: Its antigen is still unknown.

The study's findings and limits: Roughly 170 TCR beta chains were listed as cytomegalovirus-associated. Later, an analysis found that TCR clusters from the first cohort tended to co-occur in the roughly 130 validation repertoires.

The length of the CDR3 is 14 residues. CDR1 is MNHEY, CDR2 SVGAGI, per germline. V was cut by 6 bases and J by 4 bases, with 15 bases left in between. Sequencing was carried out using PBMCs. The rearrangement uses TRBV6-5 and TRBJ1-2; a possible D gene is TRBD1 (6 bases). This TCR came from a woman aged 25 to 39 in good health and CMV-seronegative. CDR3 bases: TGTGCCAGCAGCGACGGGGGGGCGGGCTATGGCTACACCTTC. Translated, it gives CASSDGGAGYGYTF.